The T cell receptor (beta chain) described here comes from a study of response to subunit inactivated influenza vaccine. This CDR3 has 13 residues. In germline, CDR1 is MDHEN, CDR2 SYDVKM. V lost 5 bases and J 1 base, leaving 9 bases between the germline ends. TCRdb re-derived calls from the RT-PCR reads in MiXCR, one entry per CDR3 protein. The sample records 150,000 or so distinct CDR3 sequences, roughly 10% being singletons. This clonotype turned up a few times. The antigen is not known. Findings of the study overall: Authors suggested seasonal influenza vaccinations each recruit few new T cells.

Sequencing used CD8+ T cells sorted from PBMCs, obtained roughly 24 months after vaccination. This chain joins TRBV28 and TRBJ2-7; possible D gene TRBD1, 6 bases. The receptor's source is a man aged 50-75 years who received an inactivated influenza vaccine. CDR3 loop: CASSDTGSYEQYF. The CDR3 nucleotides are TGTGCCAGCAGTGACACAGGGTCCTACGAGCAGTACTTC.